The 22 T cell receptor beta chains given below trace back to one sample, sequenced in a study of cytomegalovirus exposure and HLA in healthy donors. Vbeta (60) and Jbeta (13) primers were used in the PCR. Measured with immunoSEQ multiplex PCR; TCRdb has only the in-frame clones, and not every one. Of approximately 100,000 clones in the sample, about 80% are singletons; the top ten hold 2% to 2.5%. Source material: PBMCs. These receptors all come from a human donor in good health.

The V gene is TRBV5-1, the J gene TRBJ2-2, with TRBD2 identical over 8 bases. The CDR3 totals 18 residues. Germline-derived CDR1 and CDR2 are SGHRS and YFSETQ. Trimming cost V 4 bases and J 2 bases; bases outside gene matches: 13. The CDR3: CASSELPLAGSNTGELFF. CDR3 nucleotide sequence: TGCGCCAGCAGCGAACTACCCTTAGCGGGATCAAACACCGGGGAGCTGTTTTTT.

The table lists this clone with a count of one. The chain recombines TRBV2 with TRBJ2-3; the D is unclear. The germline V gene encodes CDR1 SNHLY and CDR2 FYNNEI. The CDR3 has 12 amino acids. The V end lost 2 bases, the J end lost 3 bases, and 3 bases lay between the germline ends. The CDR3 loop reads CASSELTDTQYF. CDR3 in DNA: TGTGCCAGCAGTGAATTAACAGATACGCAGTATTTT.

The V gene is TRBV6-1, the J gene TRBJ2-7; TRBD1 is a possible D gene (6 bases). The CDR3 has 15 residues. V gave up 7 bases and J gave up 0 bases, with 16 bases separating them. CDR1 and CDR2 from the germline V gene are MNHNS and SASEGT. As DNA, the CDR3 is TGTGCCAGCAATGCAGGGCAGGGGAGCTCCTACGAGCAGTACTTC. Its protein is CASNAGQGSSYEQYF.

The genes are TRBV4-1 and TRBJ2-2; a weak D match, TRBD1 (6 bases). The CDR3 runs to 15 residues. V gave up 2 bases and J gave up 4 bases, with 11 bases separating them. Germline V gene data show CDR1 as MGHRA and CDR2 as YSYEKL. The CDR3 coding sequence is TGCGCCAGCAGCCAAACGGGACACATCACCGGGGAGCTGTTTTTT. It is translated as CASSQTGHITGELFF.

This clone was seen a handful of times. The chain is built from TRBV4-3 and TRBJ1-4, with unresolved D. From germline, CDR1 is LGHNA and CDR2 YSLEER. Trimming cost V 0 bases and J 7 bases, with 12 bases left between them. CDR3 size: 15 residues. The CDR3 region is CASSQDPLRSEKLFF. CDR3 sequence (DNA): TGCGCCAGCAGCCAAGACCCCCTAAGAAGTGAAAAACTGTTTTTT.

This clone was observed a few times. The genes are TRBV5-4 and TRBJ2-7; 8 bases fit TRBD2. CDR3 length equals 15 residues. Germline-derived CDR1 and CDR2 are SGHNT and YYREEE (reference sequence). Trimming at V came to 0 bases and at J to 0 bases, leaving 2 bases not matched to a gene. CDR3 DNA: TGTGCCAGCAGCTTGGGTAGCGGGGCCTCCTACGAGCAGTACTTC. It specifies CASSLGSGASYEQYF. The full variable domain, its missing parts supplied by reference TRBV5-4 and TRBJ2-7, is ETGVTQSPTHLIKTRGQQVTLRCSSQSGHNTVSWYQQALGQGPQFIFQYYREEENGRGNFPPRFSGLQFPNYSSELNVNALELDDSALYLCASSLGSGASYEQYFGPGTRLTVT.

The genes are TRBV6-5 and TRBJ2-1, with D unresolved. V was shortened by 6 bases and J by 0 bases, with 9 bases between the two germline ends. The CDR3 consists of 14 residues. CDR1 and CDR2 from the germline V gene are MNHEY and SVGAGI. The CDR3 spells CASRVRSSYNEQFF. CDR3 nucleotides: TGTGCCAGCAGGGTTCGGAGCTCCTACAATGAGCAGTTCTTC.

This clone came up a few times. This chain joins TRBV6-4 and TRBJ1-5; TRBD1 might be the D (5 bases). Trimming took off 8 bases at V and 3 bases at J, with 11 bases between the two ends. Germline V gene lookup returns CDR1 MRHNA and CDR2 SNTAGT. The CDR3 has 13 amino acids. In nucleotides, the CDR3 is TGTGCCAGCGCGTCAGGGCCCAATCAGCCCCAGCATTTT. As protein: CASASGPNQPQHF.

The chain links TRBV7-7 to TRBJ2-2; perhaps TRBD1 as D (5 bases). CDR1 is SSHAT, CDR2 FNYEAQ, per germline (reference sequence). This CDR3 has 13 amino acids. The V end lost 4 bases, the J end lost 11 bases, and 14 bases lay between the germline ends. DNA of the CDR3: TGTGCCAGCAGCTCTCAACAGGAAGAAGAGCTGTTTTTT. Its translation: CASSSQQEEELFF.

J is TRBJ1-5 and V is TRBV28, with 7 bases fitting TRBD1. The V gene's germline CDR1 is MDHEN and CDR2 SYDVKM. Trimming removed 6 bases from V and 3 bases from J; junction bases left unmatched: 5. This CDR3 is built from 14 residues. Here the CDR3 DNA reads TGTGCCAGCAGGAGAACAGGGGTCAATCAGCCCCAGCATTTT. Translating gives CASRRTGVNQPQHF. Complete variable domain (other parts from reference TRBV28 and TRBJ1-5): DVKVTQSSRYLVKRTGEKVFLECVQDMDHENMFWYRQDPGLGLRLIYFSYDVKMKEKGDIPEGYSVSREKKERFSLILESASTNQTSMYLCASRRTGVNQPQHFGDGTRLSIL.

This clone was picked up one time. V gene TRBV27 combines with J gene TRBJ1-4, with D possibly matching TRBD1 (5 bases). CDR1 and CDR2 (germline): MNHEY, SMNVEV (reference sequence). The length of the CDR3 is 13 residues. Deletions cut 7 bases from V and 6 bases from J, with 12 bases between. The CDR3 loop reads CASKTGWDEKLFF. The CDR3 coding sequence is TGTGCCAGCAAAACAGGATGGGATGAAAAACTGTTTTTT.

CDR3: CASQIWGGLASYGYTF. In DNA form, the CDR3 reads TGTGCCAGCCAGATCTGGGGGGGTCTGGCATCCTATGGCTACACCTTC. The chain recombines TRBV2 with TRBJ1-2; a possible D gene is TRBD1 (5 bases). The germline gives CDR1 SNHLY, CDR2 FYNNEI. The V gene lost 8 bases and the J gene lost 4 bases, with 23 bases spanning the gap. The CDR3 length is 16 residues.

This clone was detected only once. The chain links TRBV21-1 to TRBJ2-3; whether TRBD1, the table's D call, matches the DNA was not checked. TRBV21-1 is a pseudogene segment. This CDR3 contains 15 residues. DNA of the CDR3: TGTGCCAGCAGCAAATGGGGGAGCCAGGGGGATACGCAGTATTTT. This gives the protein CASSKWGSQGDTQYF.

This clone was counted between two and nine times. This chain links TRBV6-5 with TRBJ1-4; D perhaps matches TRBD1 (5 bases). The length of the CDR3 is 14 residues. Between the trimmed V and J ends, which lost 0 bases and 8 bases, there was a span of 10 bases. Per germline, CDR1 MNHEY and CDR2 SVGAGI. This chain's CDR3 is CASSYSKGLEKLFF. The CDR3 nucleotides read TGTGCCAGCAGTTACTCGAAGGGGTTGGAAAAACTGTTTTTT.

This chain links TRBV2 with TRBJ2-3, with D maybe TRBD2 (6 bases). The CDR3 is 12 residues long. Germline-derived CDR1 and CDR2 are SNHLY and FYNNEI. V lost 8 bases to trimming and J lost 4 bases, with 10 bases between them. The CDR3 loop is CASGEVADTQYF. The CDR3 bases are TGTGCCAGCGGGGAGGTCGCAGATACGCAGTATTTT.

This rearrangement joins TRBV5-1 to TRBJ2-2, with 11 bases that match TRBD2. Unmatched junction bases numbered 10, after V lost 2 bases and J lost 7 bases. The CDR3 spans 17 residues. Germline V gene data show CDR1 as SGHRS and CDR2 as YFSETQ. The CDR3 DNA reads as TGCGCCAGCAGCTTCCCTAGCGGGGGGCCGAGGGGCGGGGAGCTGTTTTTT. This translates into CASSFPSGGPRGGELFF.

Concerning this clone itself: The missing conserved phenylalanine or tryptophan at the end of this CDR3 makes a read error likely. No DNA is shown, since the ends of the CDR3 on it are uncertain; the CDR3 is the one TCRdb lists. The rearrangement uses TRBV28 and TRBJ1-2; the table names TRBD1, a call not compared with the DNA. Germline V gene lookup returns CDR1 MDHEN and CDR2 SYDVKM. The CDR3 has 13 amino acids, counting both end residues. The CDR3 loop is CASSLGFGQGSSL.

The chain recombines TRBV2 with TRBJ2-2, with D possibly matching TRBD1 (6 bases). Germline V lookup: CDR1 SNHLY, CDR2 FYNNEI. This CDR3 comprises 14 residues. The V end lost 7 bases, the J end lost 2 bases, and 11 bases lay between the germline ends. The CDR3 bases are TGTGCCAGCACGCGACAGGTTAACACCGGGGAGCTGTTTTTT. Protein product: CASTRQVNTGELFF.

The chain uses TRBV28 and TRBJ1-5, with 8 bases that match TRBD1. With 6 bases clipped from V and 5 bases from J, the junction kept 3 bases outside the gene matches. Germline CDR1 is MDHEN and CDR2 is SYDVKM. This CDR3 region has 13 residues. CDR3 region: CASREDRDQPQHF. The DNA for the CDR3 is TGTGCCAGCAGAGAGGACAGGGATCAGCCCCAGCATTTT. Supplemented by reference TRBV28 and TRBJ1-5, the full variable domain reads DVKVTQSSRYLVKRTGEKVFLECVQDMDHENMFWYRQDPGLGLRLIYFSYDVKMKEKGDIPEGYSVSREKKERFSLILESASTNQTSMYLCASREDRDQPQHFGDGTRLSIL.

This sequence joins TRBV7-2 and TRBJ2-5, with D possibly TRBD1 on 6 matching bases. The better agreement between TRBJ2-7 and the DNA end casts doubt on the J call. The CDR3 covers 13 residues. Per germline, CDR1 SGHTA and CDR2 FQGNSA. CDR3 DNA sequence: TGTGCCAGCAGCCGGGGACACCCCTACGAGCAGTACTTC. Protein product: CASSRGHPYEQYF.

This clone occurred a few times. The V call is TRBV6-1, the J call TRBJ2-2; D is possibly TRBD1 (5 bases). With 2 bases removed from V and 5 bases from J, the gap between germline ends came to 15 bases. Germline values: CDR1 MNHNS, CDR2 SASEGT. This CDR3 spans 16 amino acids. CDR3 residues: CASSEMLRGPTGELFF. The CDR3 region has the DNA TGTGCCAGCAGTGAAATGTTAAGGGGCCCAACCGGGGAGCTGTTTTTT.

The rearrangement joins TRBV29-1 to TRBJ1-2; tentative D call: TRBD1 (5 bases). This CDR3 is built from 16 residues. The V end was cut by 0 bases, the J end by 8 bases, with 22 bases between. Looked up from germline, CDR1 is SQVTM and CDR2 is ANQGSEA. The CDR3 here is CSVEDLYMWDSEGYTF. The DNA for the CDR3 is TGCAGCGTTGAAGATCTCTACATGTGGGACTCGGAGGGCTACACCTTC. Combining the CDR3 with reference TRBV29-1 and TRBJ1-2 gives the whole variable domain SAVISQKPSRDICQRGTSLTIQCQVDSQVTMMFWYRQQPGQSLTLIATANQGSEATYESGFVIDKFPISRPNLTFSTLTVSNMSPEDSSIYLCSVEDLYMWDSEGYTFGSGTRLTVV.